This T cell receptor beta chain was sequenced during a study of blood T cell repertoires in COVID-19. Overall study context: COVID-19 samples from acute and convalescent phases originated in the United States, Italy and Spain. Sample material is recorded as cDNA or gDNA derived from T cells, B-cell-depleted T cells, or PBMCs.

The germline V gene has CDR1 MNHNY and CDR2 SVGAGI (reference sequence). This CDR3 contains 13 residues. V was clipped by 1 base and J by 6 bases, with 9 bases between them. Original processing methods: For nucleated cells, counts were estimated from reference gene primer amplification. Here immunoSEQ multiplex PCR was the method, and the copy in TCRdb shows in-frame clones only, minus some. That table supplies the V and J calls and clone size; D and trimming were determined from the DNA. The table includes about 75,000 clones, roughly 90% detected once. V is TRBV6-6 and J is TRBJ1-2; tentatively, D is TRBD1 (5 bases). The source is a human donor in a cohort sampled during active COVID-19. Sequencing input: peripheral blood. This chain's CDR3 is CASSYLTRDGYTF. CDR3 coding DNA: TGTGCCAGCAGTTACTTGACCAGGGATGGCTACACCTTC.